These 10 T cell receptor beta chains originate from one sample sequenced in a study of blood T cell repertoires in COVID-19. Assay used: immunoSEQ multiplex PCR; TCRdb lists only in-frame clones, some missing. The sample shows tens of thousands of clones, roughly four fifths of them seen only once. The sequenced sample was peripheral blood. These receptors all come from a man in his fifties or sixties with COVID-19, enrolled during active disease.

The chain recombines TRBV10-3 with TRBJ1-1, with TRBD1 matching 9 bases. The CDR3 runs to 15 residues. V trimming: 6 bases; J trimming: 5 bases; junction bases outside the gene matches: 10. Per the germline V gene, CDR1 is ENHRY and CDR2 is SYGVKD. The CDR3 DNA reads TGTGCCATCAGGACACAGGGGGCTGGAGAAACTGAAGCTTTCTTT. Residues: CAIRTQGAGETEAFF.

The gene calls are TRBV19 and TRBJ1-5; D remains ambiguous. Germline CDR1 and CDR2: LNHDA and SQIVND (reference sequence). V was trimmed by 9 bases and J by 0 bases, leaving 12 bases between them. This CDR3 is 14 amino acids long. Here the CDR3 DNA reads TGTGCCAGCACTGTACAGTATAGCAATCAGCCCCAGCATTTT. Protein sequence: CASTVQYSNQPQHF.

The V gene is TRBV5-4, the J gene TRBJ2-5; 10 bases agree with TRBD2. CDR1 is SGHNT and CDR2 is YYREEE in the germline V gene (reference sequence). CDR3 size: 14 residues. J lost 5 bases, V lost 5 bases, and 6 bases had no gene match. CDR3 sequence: CASSIAGGGETQYF. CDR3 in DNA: TGTGCCAGCAGTATAGCGGGAGGAGGTGAGACCCAGTACTTC.

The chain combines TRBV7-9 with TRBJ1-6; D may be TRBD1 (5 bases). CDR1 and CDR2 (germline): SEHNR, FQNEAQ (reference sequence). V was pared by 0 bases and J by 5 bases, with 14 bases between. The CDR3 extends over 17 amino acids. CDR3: CASSLAGQGRNNSPLHF. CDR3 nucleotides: TGTGCCAGCAGCTTAGCCGGGCAGGGCCGAAATAATTCACCCCTCCACTTT.

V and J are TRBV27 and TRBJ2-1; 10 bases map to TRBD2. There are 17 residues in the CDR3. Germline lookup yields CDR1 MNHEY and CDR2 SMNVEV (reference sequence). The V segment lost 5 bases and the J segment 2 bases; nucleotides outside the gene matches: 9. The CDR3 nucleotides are TGTGCCAGCAGTCCTTCCCTCGGACTAGCGGCCTACAATGAGCAGTTCTTC. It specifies CASSPSLGLAAYNEQFF.

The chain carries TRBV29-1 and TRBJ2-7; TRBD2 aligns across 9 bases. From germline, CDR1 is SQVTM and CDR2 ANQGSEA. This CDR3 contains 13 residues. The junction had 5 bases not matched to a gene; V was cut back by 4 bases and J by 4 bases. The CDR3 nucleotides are TGCAGCGTTGGAGGCAGCGGGGGGTACGAGCAGTACTTC. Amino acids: CSVGGSGGYEQYF.

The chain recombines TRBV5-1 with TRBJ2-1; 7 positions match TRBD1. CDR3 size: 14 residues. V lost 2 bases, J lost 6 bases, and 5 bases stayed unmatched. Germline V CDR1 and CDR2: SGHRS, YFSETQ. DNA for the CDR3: TGCGCCAGCAGCTTTCGACAGGGTGGCAATGAGCAGTTCTTC. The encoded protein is CASSFRQGGNEQFF.

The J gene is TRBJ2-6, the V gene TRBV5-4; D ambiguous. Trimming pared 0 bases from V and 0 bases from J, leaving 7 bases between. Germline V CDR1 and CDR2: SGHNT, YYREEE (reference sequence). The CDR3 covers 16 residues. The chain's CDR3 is CASSLAPGSGANVLTF. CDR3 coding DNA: TGTGCCAGCAGCTTGGCCCCAGGCTCTGGGGCCAACGTCCTGACTTTC.

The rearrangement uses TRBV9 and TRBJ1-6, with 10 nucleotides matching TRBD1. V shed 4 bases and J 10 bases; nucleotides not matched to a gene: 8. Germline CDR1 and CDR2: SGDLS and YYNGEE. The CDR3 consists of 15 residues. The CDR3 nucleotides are TGTGCCAGCAGCTCACGGGACAGGGGAGGGTCACCCCTCCACTTT. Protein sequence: CASSSRDRGGSPLHF.

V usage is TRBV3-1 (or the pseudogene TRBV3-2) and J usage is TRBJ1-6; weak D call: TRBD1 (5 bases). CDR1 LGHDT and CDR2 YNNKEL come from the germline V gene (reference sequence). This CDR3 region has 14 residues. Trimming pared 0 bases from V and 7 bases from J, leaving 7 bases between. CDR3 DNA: TGTGCCAGCAGCCAAGACAGGGTCAATTCACCCCTCCACTTT. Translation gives CASSQDRVNSPLHF.